The rows below give T cell receptor beta chains drawn from one sample of a study of blood T cell repertoires in COVID-19. Sequencing was performed with immunoSEQ multiplex PCR; in TCRdb, only in-frame clones are kept and a portion is missing. This sample yields roughly 120,000 clones, of which 60% to 80% are seen a single time; 7.9% belongs to the top ten. Input material: peripheral blood. These receptors were obtained from a human donor in a cohort sampled during active COVID-19. CDR3s leave out the opening cysteine and the closing phenylalanine or tryptophan.

j_call,v_call,cdr3_aa
TRBJ1-6,TRBV5-5,ASNGGLNSPLH
TRBJ1-2,TRBV7-2,ASSLSGQGAYGYT
TRBJ2-7,TRBV9,ASSAQGGSYEQY
TRBJ1-5,TRBV19,ASSIGRVNQPQH
TRBJ1-2,TRBV18,ASSPQTANRANYGYT
TRBJ2-7,TRBV2,AGGAGKAYEQY
TRBJ1-2,TRBV30,AWNLYYGYT
TRBJ2-7,TRBV6-4,ASSELSGPLYEQY
TRBJ2-7,TRBV13,ASSLQGGNEQY
TRBJ2-7,TRBV9,ASSGTGRNYEQY
TRBJ2-5,TRBV4-1,ASSQDFLAGGPHQETQY
TRBJ1-1,TRBV18,ASSPPRQGGGTEAF
TRBJ2-3,TRBV7-8,ASSPGTSGVVDTQY
TRBJ2-7,TRBV7-8,ASSLSYTSGVSYEQY
TRBJ2-7,TRBV10-3,AIRPRGQGASSEQY
TRBJ2-3,TRBV29-1,SVETRGLFFTSTDTQY
TRBJ1-1,TRBV6-1,ASSEGVNTEAF
TRBJ1-2,TRBV19,ASSPTGGYGYT
TRBJ1-4,TRBV30,AWSAIPGQGGEKLF
TRBJ1-1,TRBV6-5,ASSYELEGTEAF
TRBJ2-7,TRBV6-5,ASRPTGGEQY
TRBJ2-5,TRBV29-1,SVSRGRGETQY
TRBJ1-1,TRBV4-1,ASSQDLQGGTEAF
TRBJ2-5,TRBV6-1,ASSETGGTSGAETQY
TRBJ1-2,TRBV29-1,SVVPPGRYGYT
TRBJ1-4,TRBV5-5,ASSLYNEKLF
TRBJ1-1,TRBV12-3/TRBV12-4,AIQTRGNTEAF
TRBJ2-7,TRBV7-9,ASSLSSSYEQY
TRBJ1-4,TRBV2,ASSDYDRANEKLF
TRBJ1-2,TRBV7-8,ASSPRGGANYGYT
TRBJ1-2,TRBV30,AWSRQGAIYGYT
TRBJ2-7,TRBV7-9,ASSLADGTGDHEQY
TRBJ1-1,TRBV5-1,ASSLETRTGGGRTEAF
TRBJ2-1,TRBV11-3,ASSLAPSHGDEQF
TRBJ2-7,TRBV7-6,ASSLARRGTYEQY
TRBJ2-6,TRBV5-1,ASSLEPSGGAGANVLT
TRBJ2-7,TRBV28,ASSFIWRAGDEQY
TRBJ1-1,TRBV14,ASSQYKGTEAF
TRBJ2-7,TRBV7-9,ASSLTGYEQY
TRBJ1-5,TRBV27,ASSLDRLSNQPQH
TRBJ1-1,TRBV6-1,ASSEGAWPEAF
TRBJ1-1,TRBV13,ASSYTGVNTEAF
TRBJ2-7,TRBV28,ASNPGGTSSYEQY
TRBJ2-7,TRBV4-1,ASSQEGGNGYEQY
TRBJ2-7,TRBV28,ASSFTGVMSYEQY
TRBJ2-7,TRBV15,ATSREGGLYEQY
TRBJ1-2,TRBV5-1,ASSLATGTGGYT